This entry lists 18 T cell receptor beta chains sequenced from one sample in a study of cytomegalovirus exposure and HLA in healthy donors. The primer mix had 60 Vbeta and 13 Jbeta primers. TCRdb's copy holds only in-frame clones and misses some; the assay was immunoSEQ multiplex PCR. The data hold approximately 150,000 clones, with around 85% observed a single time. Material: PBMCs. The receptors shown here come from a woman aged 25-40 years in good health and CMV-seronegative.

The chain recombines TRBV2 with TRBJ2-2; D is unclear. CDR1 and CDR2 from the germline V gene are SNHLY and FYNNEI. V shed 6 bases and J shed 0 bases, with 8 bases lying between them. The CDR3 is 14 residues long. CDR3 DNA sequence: TGTGCCAGCAGGAATACAGCGAACACCGGGGAGCTGTTTTTT. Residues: CASRNTANTGELFF.

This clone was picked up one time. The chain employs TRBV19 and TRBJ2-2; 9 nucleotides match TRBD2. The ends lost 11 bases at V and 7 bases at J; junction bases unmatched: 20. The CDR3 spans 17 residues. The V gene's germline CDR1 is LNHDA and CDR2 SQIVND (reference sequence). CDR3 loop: CAARPGGGAWLGGELFF. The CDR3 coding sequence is TGTGCCGCCCGACCTGGCGGGGGGGCCTGGTTGGGCGGGGAGCTGTTTTTT.

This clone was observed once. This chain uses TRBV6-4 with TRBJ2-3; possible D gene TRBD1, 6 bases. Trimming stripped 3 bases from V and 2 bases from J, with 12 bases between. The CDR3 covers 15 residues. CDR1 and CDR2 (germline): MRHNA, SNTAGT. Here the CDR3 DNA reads TGTGCCAGCAGTGAAGGGGGAGCGGCCACAGATACGCAGTATTTT. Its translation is CASSEGGAATDTQYF.

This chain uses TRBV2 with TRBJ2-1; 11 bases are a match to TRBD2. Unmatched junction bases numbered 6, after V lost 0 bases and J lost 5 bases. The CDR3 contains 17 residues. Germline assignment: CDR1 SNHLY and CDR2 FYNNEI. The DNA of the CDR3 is TGTGCCAGCAGTGAAGCGCTTCCTAGCGGGAGGAACAATGAGCAGTTCTTC. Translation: CASSEALPSGRNNEQFF. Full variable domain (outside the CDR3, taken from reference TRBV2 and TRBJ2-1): EPEVTQTPSHQVTQMGQEVILRCVPISNHLYFYWYRQILGQKVEFLVSFYNNEISEKSEIFDDQFSVERPDGSNFTLKIRSTKLEDSAMYFCASSEALPSGRNNEQFFGPGTRLTVL.

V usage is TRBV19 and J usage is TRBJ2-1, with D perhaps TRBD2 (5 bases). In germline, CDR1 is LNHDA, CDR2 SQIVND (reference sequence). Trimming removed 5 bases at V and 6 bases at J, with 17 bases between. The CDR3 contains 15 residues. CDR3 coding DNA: TGTGCCAGTAGTCCCCCGGGCACCCGGGGCAATGAGCAGTTCTTC. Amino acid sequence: CASSPPGTRGNEQFF.

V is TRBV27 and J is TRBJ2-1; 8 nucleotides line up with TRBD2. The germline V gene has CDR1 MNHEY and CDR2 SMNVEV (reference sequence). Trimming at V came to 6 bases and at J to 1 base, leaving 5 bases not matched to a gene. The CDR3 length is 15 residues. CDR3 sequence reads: CASRAVAGSYNEQFF. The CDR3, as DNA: TGTGCCAGCAGAGCAGTAGCGGGATCCTACAATGAGCAGTTCTTC.

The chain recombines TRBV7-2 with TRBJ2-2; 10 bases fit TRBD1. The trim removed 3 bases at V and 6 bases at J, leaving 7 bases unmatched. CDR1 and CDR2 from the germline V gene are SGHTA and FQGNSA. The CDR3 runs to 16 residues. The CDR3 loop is CASSFKDRGISGELFF. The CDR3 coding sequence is TGTGCCAGCAGCTTCAAGGACAGGGGGATCTCCGGGGAGCTGTTTTTT.

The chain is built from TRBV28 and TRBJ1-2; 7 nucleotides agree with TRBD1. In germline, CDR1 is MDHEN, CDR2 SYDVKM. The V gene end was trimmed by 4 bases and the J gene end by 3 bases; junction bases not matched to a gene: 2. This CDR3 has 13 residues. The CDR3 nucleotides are TGTGCCAGCAGTTCCGGGACAGACTATGGCTACACCTTC. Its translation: CASSSGTDYGYTF.

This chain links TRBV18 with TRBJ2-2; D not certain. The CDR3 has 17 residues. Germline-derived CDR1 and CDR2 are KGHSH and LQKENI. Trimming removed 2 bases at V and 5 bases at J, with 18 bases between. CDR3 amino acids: CASSPVTQALATGELFF. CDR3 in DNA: TGTGCCAGCTCACCAGTAACCCAGGCCCTGGCGACCGGGGAGCTGTTTTTT. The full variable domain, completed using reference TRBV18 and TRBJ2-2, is NAGVMQNPRHLVRRRGQEARLRCSPMKGHSHVYWYRQLPEEGLKFMVYLQKENIIDESGMPKERFSAEFPKEGPSILRIQQVVRGDSAAYFCASSPVTQALATGELFFGEGSRLTVL.

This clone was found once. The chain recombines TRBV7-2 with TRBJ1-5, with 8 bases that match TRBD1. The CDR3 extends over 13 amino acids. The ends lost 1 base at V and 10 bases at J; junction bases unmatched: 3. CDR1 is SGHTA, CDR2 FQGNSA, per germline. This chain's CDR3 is CASSLGTGSPQHF. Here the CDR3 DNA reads TGTGCCAGCAGCTTAGGGACAGGGAGCCCCCAGCATTTT. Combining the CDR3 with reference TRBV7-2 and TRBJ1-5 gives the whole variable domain GAGVSQSPSNKVTEKGKDVELRCDPISGHTALYWYRQSLGQGLEFLIYFQGNSAPDKSGLPSDRFSAERTGGSVSTLTIQRTQQEDSAVYLCASSLGTGSPQHFGDGTRLSIL.

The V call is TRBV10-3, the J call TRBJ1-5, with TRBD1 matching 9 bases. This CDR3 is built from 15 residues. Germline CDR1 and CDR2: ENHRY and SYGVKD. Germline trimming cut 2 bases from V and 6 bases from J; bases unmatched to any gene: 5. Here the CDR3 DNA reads TGTGCCATCAGTGAGACCGACAGGGGGGGTCAGCCCCAGCATTTT. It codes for CAISETDRGGQPQHF.

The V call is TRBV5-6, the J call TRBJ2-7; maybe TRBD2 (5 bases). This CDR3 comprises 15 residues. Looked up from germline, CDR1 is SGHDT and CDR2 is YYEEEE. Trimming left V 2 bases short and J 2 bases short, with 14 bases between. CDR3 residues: CASSFGRGSPYEQYF. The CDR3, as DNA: TGTGCCAGCAGCTTCGGTAGAGGGTCCCCCTACGAGCAGTACTTC.

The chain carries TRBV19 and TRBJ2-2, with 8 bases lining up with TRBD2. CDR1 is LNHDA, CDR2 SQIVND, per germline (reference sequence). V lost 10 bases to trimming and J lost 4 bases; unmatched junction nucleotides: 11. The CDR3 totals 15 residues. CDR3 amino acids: CATEASGGITGELFF. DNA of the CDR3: TGTGCCACTGAGGCGAGCGGGGGAATCACCGGGGAGCTGTTTTTT.

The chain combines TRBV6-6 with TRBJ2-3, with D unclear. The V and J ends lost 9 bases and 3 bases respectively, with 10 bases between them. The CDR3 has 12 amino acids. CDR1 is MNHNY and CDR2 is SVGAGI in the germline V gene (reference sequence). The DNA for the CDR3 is TGTGCCAGTACGGGTACTACAGATACGCAGTATTTT. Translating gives CASTGTTDTQYF.

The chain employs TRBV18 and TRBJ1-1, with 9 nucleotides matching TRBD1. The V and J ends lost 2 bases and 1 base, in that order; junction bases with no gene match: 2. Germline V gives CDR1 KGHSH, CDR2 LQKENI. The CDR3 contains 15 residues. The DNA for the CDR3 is TGTGCCAGCTCACCAAGGGACAGGGAGAACACTGAAGCTTTCTTT. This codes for CASSPRDRENTEAFF.

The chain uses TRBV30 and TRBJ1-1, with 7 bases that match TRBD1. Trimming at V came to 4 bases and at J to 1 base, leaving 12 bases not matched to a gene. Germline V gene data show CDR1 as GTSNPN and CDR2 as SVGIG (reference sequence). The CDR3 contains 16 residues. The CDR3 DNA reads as TGTGCCTGGAATAGCGGTCGGGCAGGGGGGAACACTGAAGCTTTCTTT. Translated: CAWNSGRAGGNTEAFF.

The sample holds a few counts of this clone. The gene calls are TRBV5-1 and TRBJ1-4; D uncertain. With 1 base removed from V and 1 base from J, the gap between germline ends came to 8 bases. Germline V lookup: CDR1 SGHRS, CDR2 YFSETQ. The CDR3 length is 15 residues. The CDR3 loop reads CASSLNAGTNEKLFF. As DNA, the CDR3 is TGCGCCAGCAGCTTGAACGCGGGAACTAATGAAAAACTGTTTTTT.

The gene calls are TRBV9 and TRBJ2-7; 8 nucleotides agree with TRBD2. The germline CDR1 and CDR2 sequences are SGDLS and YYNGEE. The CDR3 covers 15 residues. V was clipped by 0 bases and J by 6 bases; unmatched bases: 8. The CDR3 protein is CASSVAGRANSEQYF. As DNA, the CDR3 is TGTGCCAGCAGCGTAGCCGGGAGGGCCAACAGCGAGCAGTACTTC.